The 28 T cell receptor beta chains given below trace back to one sample, sequenced in a study of cytomegalovirus exposure and HLA in healthy donors. A multiplex PCR was run with 60 Vbeta primers and 13 Jbeta primers. This table comes from immunoSEQ multiplex PCR, and its TCRdb copy is limited to in-frame clones, with some not included. The profile shows about 120,000 clones, 50% to 65% of them singletons. The sequencing sample was made of PBMCs. The receptors shown here come from a woman aged 40 to 50 in good health and CMV-seropositive.

The chain is built from TRBV6-5 and TRBJ2-3; 12 positions agree with TRBD2. This CDR3 comprises 16 residues. The ends lost 4 bases at V and 2 bases at J; junction bases unmatched: 4. Per germline, CDR1 MNHEY and CDR2 SVGAGI. The CDR3 nucleotides are TGTGCCAGCAGTTTCGGACTAGCGGGAACCACAGATACGCAGTATTTT. Protein product: CASSFGLAGTTDTQYF.

The chain couples TRBV18 to TRBJ1-3; 8 nucleotides line up with TRBD1. V trimming: 8 bases; J trimming: 4 bases; junction bases outside the gene matches: 10. CDR1 is KGHSH, CDR2 LQKENI, per germline. The CDR3 covers 15 residues. The CDR3 DNA follows: TGTGCCAGCGGAAAGGACAGGGCGAGGGGAAACACCATATATTTT. It codes for CASGKDRARGNTIYF.

This clone occurred a few times. V is TRBV7-9 and J is TRBJ2-1, with 8 positions matching TRBD2. V was clipped by 5 bases and J by 0 bases; unmatched bases: 3. CDR1 and CDR2 from the germline V gene are SEHNR and FQNEAQ (reference sequence). The CDR3 runs 15 residues. CDR3 in DNA: TGTGCCAGCAGCCGACTAGCGCTCTCCTACAATGAGCAGTTCTTC. It specifies CASSRLALSYNEQFF.

The chain employs TRBV15 and TRBJ2-1, with D unclear. Germline CDR1 and CDR2: LNHNV and YYDKDF (reference sequence). V was clipped by 5 bases and J by 5 bases, with 13 bases between them. The CDR3 runs to 14 residues. Here the CDR3 reads CATSGDTTHNEQFF. The CDR3 DNA reads TGTGCCACCAGCGGCGACACAACTCACAATGAGCAGTTCTTC.

This clone showed up just a few times. The chain is built from TRBV9 and TRBJ1-1; TRBD1 matches 10 bases. CDR1 and CDR2 from the germline V gene are SGDLS and YYNGEE. The CDR3 is made up of 17 amino acids. J gave up 3 bases and V 3 bases, and 11 bases lay outside the gene matches. The CDR3 region is CASSAPGQGLVDTEAFF. The CDR3 coding sequence is TGTGCCAGCAGCGCCCCGGGACAGGGGTTAGTAGACACTGAAGCTTTCTTT.

This clone has just a few counts. CDR3 sequence: CASSSDYYEQYF. The CDR3 nucleotides read TGTGCCAGCAGCTCAGACTACTACGAGCAGTACTTC. The rearrangement links TRBV7-9 to TRBJ2-7; D may be TRBD2 (5 bases). Germline loops: CDR1 SEHNR, CDR2 FQNEAQ (reference sequence). The V and J ends lost 4 bases and 3 bases respectively, with 7 bases between them. This CDR3 is built from 12 residues.

This clone has just a few counts. The chain combines TRBV21-1 with TRBJ1-2; no check of the table's D call, TRBD1, against the DNA was made. TRBV21-1 constitutes a pseudogene. The CDR3 extends over 14 amino acids. The CDR3 here is CASRLRHANYGYTF. CDR3 nucleotides: TGTGCCAGCAGACTCCGACACGCTAACTATGGCTACACCTTC.

This clone was detected only once. V usage is TRBV25-1 and J usage is TRBJ1-1; 7 bases align to TRBD1. Trimming removed 3 bases from V and 0 bases from J; junction bases left unmatched: 4. The CDR3 loop spans 15 amino acids. Looked up from germline, CDR1 is MGHDK and CDR2 is SYGVNS. The DNA of the CDR3 is TGTGCCAGCAGTGAGGTGGGACAGTTGAACACTGAAGCTTTCTTT. Amino acid sequence: CASSEVGQLNTEAFF.

The V call is TRBV7-8, the J call TRBJ1-3, with D possibly TRBD1 on 6 matching bases. V was clipped by 6 bases and J by 2 bases, with 11 bases between them. This CDR3 is built from 14 residues. Germline loops: CDR1 SGHVS, CDR2 FQNEAQ. The CDR3 region has the DNA TGTGCCAGCAGTTCAGGACAGCCTGGAAACACCATATATTTT. Its translation: CASSSGQPGNTIYF.

V usage is TRBV11-3 and J usage is TRBJ2-1; 9 bases are shared with TRBD1. This CDR3 has 15 amino acids. CDR1 is SGHNT and CDR2 is YENEEA in the germline V gene. With 5 bases clipped from V and 6 bases from J, the junction kept 8 bases outside the gene matches. The CDR3 sequence is CASSPPGTGTNEQFF. The DNA for the CDR3 is TGTGCCAGCAGCCCCCCCGGGACAGGGACCAATGAGCAGTTCTTC. The whole variable domain, filled in from reference TRBV11-3 and TRBJ2-1, reads EAGVVQSPRYKIIEKKQPVAFWCNPISGHNTLYWYLQNLGQGPELLIRYENEEAVDDSQLPKDRFSAERLKGVDSTLKIQPAELGDSAVYLCASSPPGTGTNEQFFGPGTRLTVL.

The J gene is TRBJ1-6, the V gene TRBV4-1, with D unresolved. CDR1 MGHRA and CDR2 YSYEKL come from the germline V gene. The CDR3 totals 14 residues. The V gene lost 6 bases and the J gene lost 1 base, with 7 bases spanning the gap. Written as DNA, the CDR3 is TGCGCCAGCAGTCCAACATCCTATAATTCACCCCTCCACTTT. Protein product: CASSPTSYNSPLHF.

The rearrangement uses TRBV7-2 and TRBJ2-1, with D maybe TRBD2 (5 bases). Per germline, CDR1 SGHTA and CDR2 FQGNSA. CDR3 length equals 12 residues. Between the trimmed V and J ends, which lost 5 bases and 14 bases, there was a span of 16 bases. CDR3 nucleotides: TGTGCCAGCAGCCCTCGTAGCGACTTGAAGTTCTTC. It is translated as CASSPRSDLKFF.

V gene TRBV30 combines with J gene TRBJ1-1; a weak D match, TRBD1 (6 bases). This CDR3 is built from 14 residues. Per the germline V gene, CDR1 is GTSNPN and CDR2 is SVGIG (reference sequence). Trimming removed 1 base at V and 2 bases at J, with 11 bases between. The CDR3 region has the DNA TGTGCCTGGAGTGCGGGACATACAAACACTGAAGCTTTCTTT. Translating it yields CAWSAGHTNTEAFF.

This clone occurred a few times. The chain has TRBV27 and TRBJ2-7; 13 nucleotides align to TRBD2. V shed 4 bases and J 6 bases; nucleotides not matched to a gene: 15. CDR3 length: 18 residues. The V gene's germline CDR1 is MNHEY and CDR2 SMNVEV (reference sequence). The CDR3 coding sequence is TGTGCCAGCAGTTCCTCCGGGACTAGCGGGATTTATTTTGGCGAGCAGTACTTC. Translated: CASSSSGTSGIYFGEQYF.

V gene TRBV6-5 combines with J gene TRBJ1-1, with 8 bases lining up with TRBD1. The germline V gene has CDR1 MNHEY and CDR2 SVGAGI. This CDR3 is 14 amino acids long. The J segment lost 1 base and the V segment lost 5 bases, leaving 3 bases of the junction unmatched. CDR3 region: CASSRTGRNTEAFF. In DNA form, the CDR3 reads TGTGCCAGCAGTCGGACAGGGCGGAACACTGAAGCTTTCTTT.

V is TRBV28 and J is TRBJ1-1; 8 positions match TRBD1. The CDR3 length is 14 residues. Germline trimming cut 5 bases from V and 4 bases from J; bases unmatched to any gene: 6. Germline values: CDR1 MDHEN, CDR2 SYDVKM. The CDR3 is CASSAGGRVTEAFF. In nucleotides, the CDR3 is TGTGCCAGCAGTGCAGGGGGCCGGGTCACTGAAGCTTTCTTT.

The chain combines TRBV11-2 with TRBJ2-1, with 7 bases lining up with TRBD2. The germline V gene has CDR1 SGHAT and CDR2 FQNNGV. The J segment lost 7 bases and the V segment lost 2 bases, leaving 8 bases of the junction unmatched. CDR3 size: 15 residues. The CDR3 nucleotides are TGTGCCAGCAGCTTACTGGCGGGAGTGGGAAATGAGCAGTTCTTC. Amino acid sequence: CASSLLAGVGNEQFF.

The chain links TRBV6-6 to TRBJ2-5; tentatively, D is TRBD1 (5 bases). The DNA end lines up better with TRBJ2-7; the J call may be wrong. The CDR3 sequence is 14 residues long. Looked up from germline, CDR1 is MNHNY and CDR2 is SVGAGI (reference sequence). CDR3 sequence reads: CASSRSGYSYEQYF. CDR3 in DNA: TGTGCCAGCAGTCGATCAGGGTACTCCTACGAGCAGTACTTC.

The chain combines TRBV7-8 with TRBJ2-5; D is perhaps TRBD1 (5 bases). The J call may be wrong; the DNA end is better matched by TRBJ2-7. The CDR3 sequence is 17 residues long. The germline gives CDR1 SGHVS, CDR2 FQNEAQ. The CDR3, as DNA: TGTGCCAGCAGAAATGGTGGGCAGGGCCTGAGCAGCTACGAGCAGTACTTC. Amino acid sequence: CASRNGGQGLSSYEQYF.

This clone has just a few counts. J is TRBJ2-1 and V is TRBV10-3, with 11 nucleotides matching TRBD2. The germline V gene has CDR1 ENHRY and CDR2 SYGVKD. Germline trimming cut 0 bases from V and 9 bases from J; bases unmatched to any gene: 13. The CDR3 consists of 18 residues. CDR3 DNA: TGTGCCATCAGTGAGTCGATTCAACTAGCGGGAGATTTGAGTGAGCAGTTCTTC. The encoded protein is CAISESIQLAGDLSEQFF.

The chain couples TRBV5-4 to TRBJ2-7, with 15 nucleotides matching TRBD2. V lost 2 bases to trimming and J lost 5 bases; unmatched junction nucleotides: 11. CDR1 is SGHNT, CDR2 YYREEE, per germline (reference sequence). The CDR3 covers 18 residues. CDR3 loop: CASSFGLAGGPSPDEQYF. The CDR3 DNA reads as TGTGCCAGCAGCTTCGGACTAGCGGGAGGGCCGTCGCCCGACGAGCAGTACTTC.

This clone was detected a few times. This sequence joins TRBV11-2 and TRBJ1-6; D unresolved. Germline assignment: CDR1 SGHAT and CDR2 FQNNGV. The V end lost 5 bases, the J end lost 8 bases, and 13 bases lay between the germline ends. CDR3 length equals 14 residues. The CDR3 nucleotides read TGTGCCAGCAGCCCCTCCCCGCGGGATTCACCCCTCCACTTT. Residues: CASSPSPRDSPLHF.

The chain employs TRBV14 and TRBJ2-7; 7 bases are shared with TRBD1. Germline CDR1 and CDR2: SGHDN and FVKESK. The CDR3 consists of 16 residues. Losses at the gene ends were 4 bases for V and 0 bases for J; bases not matched to a gene: 9. CDR3 protein: CASSPSPWDSSYEQYF. CDR3 sequence (DNA): TGTGCCAGCAGCCCGAGTCCGTGGGACAGCTCCTACGAGCAGTACTTC.

As DNA, the CDR3 is TGCAGCGTTGATGGGGCAGGGGGTATTAACACTGAAGCTTTCTTT. This translates into CSVDGAGGINTEAFF. The V call is TRBV29-1, the J call TRBJ1-1, with TRBD1 matching over 7 bases. Looked up from germline, CDR1 is SQVTM and CDR2 is ANQGSEA. This CDR3 region has 15 residues. V gave up 3 bases and J gave up 2 bases; unmatched junction bases: 9.

This clone occurred once. V usage is TRBV18 and J usage is TRBJ1-5; possible D gene TRBD1, 6 bases. This CDR3 is built from 15 residues. V was clipped by 0 bases and J by 6 bases, with 12 bases between them. Germline V lookup: CDR1 KGHSH, CDR2 LQKENI. CDR3 bases: TGTGCCAGCTCACCACCAGCCAGGGGTAGTCAGCCCCAGCATTTT. It yields the protein CASSPPARGSQPQHF. Supplemented by reference TRBV18 and TRBJ1-5, the full variable domain reads NAGVMQNPRHLVRRRGQEARLRCSPMKGHSHVYWYRQLPEEGLKFMVYLQKENIIDESGMPKERFSAEFPKEGPSILRIQQVVRGDSAAYFCASSPPARGSQPQHFGDGTRLSIL.

The CDR3 DNA sequence: TGTGCCAGTAGTACGGCTGCCGGGACAGGGTCCTACGAGCAGTACTTC. Protein product: CASSTAAGTGSYEQYF. V gene TRBV19 combines with J gene TRBJ2-7, with TRBD1 matching over 9 bases. The CDR3 has 16 residues. V gave up 4 bases and J gave up 1 base; unmatched junction bases: 8. In germline, CDR1 is LNHDA, CDR2 SQIVND (reference sequence).

The CDR3 here is CASSTEEQGTGNTIYF. CDR3 nucleotides: TGTGCCAGCAGCACAGAGGAACAGGGGACTGGAAACACCATATATTTT. The V and J genes are TRBV9 and TRBJ1-3, with TRBD1 matching 7 bases. This CDR3 has 16 residues. After removal of 4 bases from V and 2 bases from J, the junction contained 9 bases not matched to a gene. CDR1 SGDLS and CDR2 YYNGEE come from the germline V gene. The full variable domain, its missing parts supplied by reference TRBV9 and TRBJ1-3, is DSGVTQTPKHLITATGQRVTLRCSPRSGDLSVYWYQQSLDQGLQFLIQYYNGEERAKGNILERFSAQQFPDLHSELNLSSLELGDSALYFCASSTEEQGTGNTIYFGEGSWLTVV.

The chain recombines TRBV5-1 with TRBJ2-7, with 7 nucleotides matching TRBD1. The CDR3 extends over 16 amino acids. Germline CDR1 SGHRS, CDR2 YFSETQ. V dropped 7 bases and J dropped 7; count of bases not matched to a gene: 20. Here the CDR3 reads CASQGVWGSGYEEQYF. In DNA, the CDR3 is TGCGCCAGCCAGGGGGTGTGGGGGTCCGGGTACGAGGAGCAGTACTTC. Full variable domain (remainder filled in from reference TRBV5-1 and TRBJ2-7): KAGVTQTPRYLIKTRGQQVTLSCSPISGHRSVSWYQQTPGQGLQFLFEYFSETQRNKGNFPGRFSGRQFSNSRSEMNVSTLELGDSALYLCASQGVWGSGYEEQYFGPGTRLTVT.